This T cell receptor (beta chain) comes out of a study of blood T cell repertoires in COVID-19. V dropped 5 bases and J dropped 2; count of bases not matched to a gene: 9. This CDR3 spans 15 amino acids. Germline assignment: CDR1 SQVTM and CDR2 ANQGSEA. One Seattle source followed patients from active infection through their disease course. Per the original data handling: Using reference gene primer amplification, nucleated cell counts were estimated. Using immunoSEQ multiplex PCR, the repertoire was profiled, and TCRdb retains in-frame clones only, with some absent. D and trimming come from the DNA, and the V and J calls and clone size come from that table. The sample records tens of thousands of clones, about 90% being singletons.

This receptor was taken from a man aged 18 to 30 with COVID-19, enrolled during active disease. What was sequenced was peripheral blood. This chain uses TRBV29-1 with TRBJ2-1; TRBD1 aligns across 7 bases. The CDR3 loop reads CSVKGGRTTYNEQFF. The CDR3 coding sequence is TGCAGCGTTAAAGGGGGCCGAACTACCTACAATGAGCAGTTCTTC.